The 25 T cell receptor beta chains listed next were all sequenced from one sample in a study of response to subunit inactivated influenza vaccine listed by TCRdb under 2018. The protocol used for the library was RT-PCR. The sequencer was an Illumina HiSeq 2500. The public sequencing data were trimmed at Q25 with fastp and processed into clonotypes with MiXCR by TCRdb, which kept only in-frame beta chains. Under each unique CDR3 protein, matching rows form one entry showing the most common genes and DNA. This sample comprises about 700,000 distinct CDR3 sequences, approximately 15% of them detected only once. The top ten hold around 7.6% of the sample. The sequences come from PBMCs from blood, collected 14 days before vaccination. Receptor source: a man in his fifties who received an inactivated influenza vaccine. Donor details come from another sample of the same person, matched by shared clones.

This clonotype was counted between two and nine times. The V call is TRBV7-9, the J call TRBJ2-7, with D maybe TRBD1 (6 bases). From germline, CDR1 is SEHNR and CDR2 FQNEAQ (reference sequence). The CDR3 spans 15 residues. V lost 3 bases and J lost 2, with 14 bases in between. The CDR3 nucleotides read TGTGCCAGCAGCTTCGAGACAGGTTTAACCTACGAGCAGTACTTC. It codes for CASSFETGLTYEQYF. Supplemented by reference TRBV7-9 and TRBJ2-7, the full variable domain reads DTGVSQNPRHKITKRGQNVTFRCDPISEHNRLYWYRQTLGQGPEFLTYFQNEAQLEKSRLLSDRFSAERPKGSFSTLEIQRTEQGDSAMYLCASSFETGLTYEQYFGPGTRLTVT.

The rearrangement links TRBV6-1 to TRBJ2-1; tentatively, D is TRBD1 (7 bases). V was shortened by 7 bases and J by 5 bases, with 18 bases between the two germline ends. CDR1 and CDR2 from the germline V gene are MNHNS and SASEGT. The CDR3 totals 15 residues. The CDR3 sequence is CASNTDRDFNNEQFF. The CDR3, as DNA: TGTGCCAGCAACACCGACAGGGACTTTAACAATGAGCAGTTCTTC.

The chain recombines TRBV14 with TRBJ1-2, with TRBD1 matching 8 bases. The germline V gene encodes CDR1 SGHDN and CDR2 FVKESK. V lost 4 bases, J lost 4 bases, and 11 bases stayed unmatched. CDR3 length equals 16 residues. The CDR3 DNA is TGTGCCAGCAGCCCGAATCAGGGGGCGTATCGCTATGGCTACACCTTC. The encoded protein is CASSPNQGAYRYGYTF.

The rearrangement uses TRBV6-5 and TRBJ2-1, with TRBD1 matching 9 bases. CDR3 length: 16 residues. Germline lookup yields CDR1 MNHEY and CDR2 SVGAGI. Unmatched junction bases numbered 7, after V lost 0 bases and J lost 7 bases. CDR3: CASSYSGQGLGNEQFF. CDR3 DNA: TGTGCCAGCAGTTACTCGGGACAGGGATTGGGGAATGAGCAGTTCTTC.

The chain combines TRBV7-8 with TRBJ2-1; D assignment may be TRBD1 or TRBD2 (6 bases each). Germline values: CDR1 SGHVS, CDR2 FQNEAQ. The CDR3 loop spans 16 amino acids. V lost 5 bases and J lost 8, with 22 bases in between. The CDR3 region is CASSPRGLGGFYEQFF. The CDR3 nucleotides read TGTGCCAGCAGCCCCCGGGGGCTTGGCGGGTTCTATGAGCAGTTCTTC.

CDR3: CASSPQSGRRTGELFF. The CDR3 DNA reads TGTGCCAGCTCACCACAGAGCGGGAGGCGAACCGGGGAGCTGTTTTTT. J is TRBJ2-2 and V is TRBV18; TRBD2 matches at 9 bases. Germline CDR1 and CDR2: KGHSH and LQKENI. The V and J ends lost 1 base and 5 bases, in that order; junction bases with no gene match: 5. The CDR3 loop spans 16 amino acids.

V is TRBV11-2 and J is TRBJ2-2, with 14 positions matching TRBD2. J gave up 4 bases and V 4 bases, and 14 bases lay outside the gene matches. The V gene's germline CDR1 is SGHAT and CDR2 FQNNGV. This CDR3 contains 20 residues. DNA for the CDR3: TGTGCCAGCAGCTCAGAGAAGGGACTAGCGGGGGCTCGGACCACCGGGGAGCTGTTTTTT. Translated, it gives CASSSEKGLAGARTTGELFF.

This clonotype was detected a few times. V usage is TRBV9 and J usage is TRBJ2-3, with D possibly being TRBD1 (5 bases). The V end lost 0 bases, the J end lost 4 bases, and 12 bases lay between the germline ends. The CDR3 is made up of 15 amino acids. The V gene's germline CDR1 is SGDLS and CDR2 YYNGEE. This CDR3 is CASSVGTLGADTQYF. The DNA of the CDR3 is TGTGCCAGCAGCGTAGGGACCCTAGGGGCAGATACGCAGTATTTT.

This clonotype occurred a few times. The chain carries TRBV30 and TRBJ2-1; D is uncertain. Germline CDR1 GTSNPN, CDR2 SVGIG (reference sequence). The CDR3 is made up of 12 amino acids. The V end lost 3 bases, the J end lost 4 bases, and 7 bases lay between the germline ends. The CDR3 protein is CAWRGVYNEQFF. Written as DNA, the CDR3 is TGTGCCTGGAGGGGCGTTTACAATGAGCAGTTCTTC.

This sequence joins TRBV28 and TRBJ2-5, with a possible D match to TRBD1 (5 bases). CDR1 MDHEN and CDR2 SYDVKM come from the germline V gene. The CDR3 totals 14 residues. Trimming left V 3 bases short and J 5 bases short, with 13 bases between. Here the CDR3 reads CASSLIGAGETQYF. The CDR3 region has the DNA TGTGCCAGCAGTTTGATTGGGGCAGGGGAGACCCAGTACTTC.

The rearrangement links TRBV9 to TRBJ2-3, with 8 bases that match TRBD1. From germline, CDR1 is SGDLS and CDR2 YYNGEE. The V and J ends lost 2 bases and 2 bases, in that order; junction bases with no gene match: 7. The CDR3 covers 16 residues. In DNA, the CDR3 is TGTGCCAGCAGCGTTACGACAGGGGCTCTCACAGATACGCAGTATTTT. Translation: CASSVTTGALTDTQYF.

Ten or more counts support this clonotype. The V gene is TRBV6-2 or TRBV6-3, the J gene TRBJ2-7; 9 positions match TRBD1. Trimming cost V 4 bases and J 4 bases; bases outside gene matches: 5. The CDR3 runs to 14 residues. CDR1 MNHEY and CDR2 SVGEGT come from the germline V gene. In DNA form, the CDR3 reads TGTGCCAGCAGTTCTTGGACAGGGGAGTACGAGCAGTACTTC. It is translated as CASSSWTGEYEQYF.

This chain connects TRBV13 to TRBJ2-2, with D tentatively TRBD2 (5 bases). The CDR3 is 15 amino acids. V shed 6 bases and J shed 6 bases, with 17 bases lying between them. Germline loops: CDR1 PRHDT, CDR2 FYEKMQ (reference sequence). The CDR3 coding sequence is TGTGCCAGCAGGTTATGGTCTAGCCTCCCCGGGGAGCTGTTTTTT. Its protein product is CASRLWSSLPGELFF.

The genes are TRBV12-2 and TRBJ2-7; the DNA was not compared with TRBD1, the D call given in the table. TRBV12-2 is described as a pseudogene. There are 17 residues in the CDR3. The CDR3 DNA reads TGTGCAAGTCGCTCCCCCTGGGGGAAAAAACTTTCCTACGAGCAGTACTTC. Translated, it gives CASRSPWGKKLSYEQYF.

This chain joins TRBV12-3 or TRBV12-4 and TRBJ2-7, with a tentative D call TRBD1 (6 bases). Between the trimmed V and J ends, which lost 5 bases and 6 bases, there was a span of 14 bases. The CDR3 extends over 13 amino acids. CDR3 nucleotide sequence: TGTGCCAGCAGTCCTGGGACACCCCTCGAGCAGTACTTC. This gives the protein CASSPGTPLEQYF.

This clonotype was detected ten times or more. The CDR3 loop reads CSAEHSGRASDEQFF. The CDR3 nucleotides read TGCAGTGCGGAACATAGCGGGAGGGCCAGCGATGAGCAGTTCTTC. The chain joins TRBV20-1 to TRBJ2-1; TRBD2 aligns across 11 bases. Unmatched junction bases numbered 12, after V lost 6 bases and J lost 8 bases. This CDR3 contains 15 residues. CDR1 is DFQATT, CDR2 SNEGSKA, per germline (reference sequence).

The rearrangement joins TRBV24-1 to TRBJ2-3; tentatively, D is TRBD1 (5 bases). V lost 3 bases and J 4 bases, leaving 10 bases between the germline ends. The length of the CDR3 is 14 residues. In germline, CDR1 is KGHDR, CDR2 SFDVKD. CDR3: CATSDGRAADTQYF. CDR3 DNA: TGTGCCACCAGTGATGGCAGGGCAGCAGATACGCAGTATTTT.

The chain carries TRBV7-6 and TRBJ2-5, with TRBD1 matching 8 bases. The CDR3 length is 16 residues. Germline assignment: CDR1 SGHVS and CDR2 FNYEAQ. V dropped 5 bases and J dropped 4; count of bases not matched to a gene: 12. CDR3 amino acids: CASSPVADRGRETQYF. In DNA, the CDR3 is TGTGCCAGCAGCCCAGTGGCCGACAGGGGCCGAGAGACCCAGTACTTC.

Concerning this clonotype: This may arise from a read error, as a much more abundant clone is one base away. This sequence joins TRBV6-6 and TRBJ2-7; 12 bases map to TRBD1. This CDR3 has 13 residues. CDR1 and CDR2 from the germline V gene are MNHNY and SVGAGI (reference sequence). V lost 6 bases and J lost 5; bases outside the gene matches: 2. In DNA, the CDR3 is TGTGCCAGCAGGGGGACAGGGGGCCACGAGCAGTACTTC. Encoded protein: CASRGTGGHEQYF.

Only a few counts were recorded for this clonotype. The V call is TRBV28, the J call TRBJ2-7, with 11 positions matching TRBD2. The CDR3 runs to 14 residues. Trimming cost V 8 bases and J 3 bases; bases outside gene matches: 6. CDR1 is MDHEN, CDR2 SYDVKM, per germline. CDR3 DNA: TGTGCCAGCTATGGGACTAGCGGTTACTACGAGCAGTACTTC. Its translation is CASYGTSGYYEQYF.

This clonotype appeared a few times. This sequence joins TRBV5-5 and TRBJ1-1; no clear D. Germline assignment: CDR1 SGHKS and CDR2 YYEKEE (reference sequence). With 3 bases removed from V and 11 bases from J, the gap between germline ends came to 17 bases. This CDR3 has 13 amino acids. CDR3 coding DNA: TGTGCCAGCAGCTCCCCCGGCAGAATTGGGGCTTTCTTT. The encoded protein is CASSSPGRIGAFF.

The CDR3 loop is CASSYTPAQETQYF. DNA of the CDR3: TGTGCCAGCAGTTATACACCAGCGCAAGAGACCCAGTACTTC. This chain links TRBV6-2 or TRBV6-3 with TRBJ2-5; no reliable D call. The germline V gene has CDR1 MNHEY and CDR2 SVGEGT. V was cut by 3 bases and J by 2 bases, with 10 bases left in between. This CDR3 region has 14 residues.

The chain couples TRBV28 to TRBJ2-3, with unresolved D. CDR3 length: 14 residues. Germline assignment: CDR1 MDHEN and CDR2 SYDVKM. V was cut by 3 bases and J by 1 base, with 8 bases left in between. The CDR3 nucleotides read TGTGCCAGCAGTTTCCGGACCCGCACAGATACGCAGTATTTT. It is translated as CASSFRTRTDTQYF.

This clonotype was seen once. The gene calls are TRBV3-1 and TRBJ2-7, with 7 bases that match TRBD1. Germline V gene data show CDR1 as LGHDT and CDR2 as YNNKEL (reference sequence). The CDR3 spans 16 residues. With V trimmed by 3 bases and J by 1 base, 9 bases remained unmatched. The CDR3: CASSHYRTGGSYEQYF. CDR3 nucleotides: TGTGCCAGCAGCCACTACCGGACAGGAGGTTCCTACGAGCAGTACTTC.

The table lists this clonotype with a few counts. The junction departs from the called germline gene at one end, perhaps through a read error. The chain joins TRBV20-1 to TRBJ1-2; a possible D gene is TRBD1 (5 bases). CDR1 is DFQATT and CDR2 is SNEGSKA in the germline V gene (reference sequence). The CDR3 consists of 15 residues. The chain's CDR3 is CSAREGFKRGYGYTF. CDR3 bases: TGCAGTGCTCGAGAGGGGTTTAAACGGGGCTATGGCTACACCTTC.